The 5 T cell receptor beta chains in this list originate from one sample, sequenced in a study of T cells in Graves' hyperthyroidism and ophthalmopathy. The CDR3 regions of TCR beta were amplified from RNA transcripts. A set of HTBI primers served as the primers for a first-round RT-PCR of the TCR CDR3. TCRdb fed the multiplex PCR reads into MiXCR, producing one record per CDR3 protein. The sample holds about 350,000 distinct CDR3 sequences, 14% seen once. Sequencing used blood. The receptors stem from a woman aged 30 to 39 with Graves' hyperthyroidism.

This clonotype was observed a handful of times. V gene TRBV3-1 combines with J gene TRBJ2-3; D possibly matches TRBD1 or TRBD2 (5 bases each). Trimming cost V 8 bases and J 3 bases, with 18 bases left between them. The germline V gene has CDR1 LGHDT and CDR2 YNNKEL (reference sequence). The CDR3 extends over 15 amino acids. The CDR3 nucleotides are TGTGCCAGCTCCCAGAGGGCAGGGCGTACAGATACGCAGTATTTT. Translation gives CASSQRAGRTDTQYF.

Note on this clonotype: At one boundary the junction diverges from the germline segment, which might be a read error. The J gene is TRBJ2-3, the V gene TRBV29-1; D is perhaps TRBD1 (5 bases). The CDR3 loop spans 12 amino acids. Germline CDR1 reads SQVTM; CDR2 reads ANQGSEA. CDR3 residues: CSVGQGGDTLCF. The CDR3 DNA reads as TGCAGCGTCGGGCAGGGTGGAGATACGCTGTGTTTT.

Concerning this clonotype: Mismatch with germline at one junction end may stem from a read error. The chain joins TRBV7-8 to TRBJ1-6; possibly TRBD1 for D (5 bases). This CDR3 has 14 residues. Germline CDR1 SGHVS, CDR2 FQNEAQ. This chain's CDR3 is CAGSPGQANSPLHF. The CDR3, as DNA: TGTGCCGGCAGTCCCGGACAAGCCAATTCACCCCTCCACTTT.

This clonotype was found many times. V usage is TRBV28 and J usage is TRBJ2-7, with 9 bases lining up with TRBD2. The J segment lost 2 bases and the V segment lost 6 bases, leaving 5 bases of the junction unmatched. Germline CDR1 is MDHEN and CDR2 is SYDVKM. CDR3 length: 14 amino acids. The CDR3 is CASRAGGGPYEQYF. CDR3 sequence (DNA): TGTGCCAGCAGGGCGGGAGGGGGTCCCTACGAGCAGTACTTC.

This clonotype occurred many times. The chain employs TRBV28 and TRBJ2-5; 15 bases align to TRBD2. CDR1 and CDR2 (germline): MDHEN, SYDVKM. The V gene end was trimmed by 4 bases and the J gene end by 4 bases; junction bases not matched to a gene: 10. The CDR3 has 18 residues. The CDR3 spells CASSWTSGRAEKRETQYF. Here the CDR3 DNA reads TGTGCCAGCAGTTGGACTAGCGGGAGGGCCGAGAAGAGAGAGACCCAGTACTTC.